The T cell receptor beta chain described here comes from a study of CD8 T cells in Susac syndrome (dated 2019 in TCRdb). About the full investigation: Whether CD8+ T cell activation and differentiation in Susac syndrome was antigen driven was tested using repertoire sequencing. Results the study describes overall, beyond this receptor: The TCR sequencing and HLA analysis was acknowledged to have included a relatively small number of individuals.

The CDR3, cysteine through phenylalanine, is 10 amino acids long. The sequence is cut down to CDR3 DNA, 30 bases in frame from base 1. CDR1 and CDR2 were assigned from the germline V gene as SNHLY and FYNNEI. High-throughput TCR beta sequencing profiled peripheral blood CD8+ and CD4+ T cells from healthy donors, Susac syndrome patients and multiple sclerosis patients. The multiple sclerosis controls were treatment-naive patients whose relapsing-remitting disease, either stable or active, fulfilled the revised McDonald criteria. Bulk CD8+ and CD4+ T cells were purified by magnetic negative isolation, while CD8+ TEMRA cells were enriched using FACS. Blood was collected in EDTA tubes and processed within 24 hours, with PBMCs isolated through density gradient centrifugation. PBMCs intended for TCR sequencing were frozen in liquid nitrogen and were later thawed in a 37 degrees C water bath. A purity of at least 90% was achieved for sorted or isolated CD4+, CD8+ and CD8+ TEMRA cells.

About this clonotype: No antigen is known for it. At one boundary the junction diverges from the germline segment, which might be a read error.

RNA was extracted with the RNeasy kit and roughly 0.5 to 1 ug was reverse transcribed using random hexamers. The immunoSEQ multiplex PCR assay, covering 54 Vbeta and 13 Jbeta segments, was used to amplify TCR beta CDR3 regions. To correct PCR amplification bias, a synthetic template baseline was used for both primer optimization and computational correction. On the authors' methods: Reads were annotated to V, D and J genes per IMGT and analyzed with immunoSEQ Analyzer, keeping only productive sequences. Clonality was calculated as one minus the Shannon entropy normalized by log2 of the number of productive unique sequences. For each patient and control, public and private clones were evaluated within the 100 most prevalent clones. Susac-specific clones were defined as absent from healthy and MS cohorts, some 1,000 published viral clones and other ImmuneACCESS disease sequences. Using fastp at Q25 and MiXCR, TCRdb reprocessed the public reads and kept productive beta chains. CDR3 protein duplicates are merged, each entry listing the most common genes and DNA. These V and J calls are TCRdb output, not the study's own analysis. The sample data list 150,000 to 200,000 distinct CDR3 sequences, and 90% to 95% of these were observed just once. Together, the top ten hold roughly 0.1% of the sample.

The chain links TRBV2 with TRBJ1-2; the D gene is perhaps TRBD1, on 5 matching bases. The clonotype originates from a human donor with multiple sclerosis. Sequencing was carried out using CD4+ T cells from PBMCs. The nucleotide sequence reads TGTGCCAGCAGAACGGGACGGAGGAACTTC. The resulting protein is CASRTGRRNF.